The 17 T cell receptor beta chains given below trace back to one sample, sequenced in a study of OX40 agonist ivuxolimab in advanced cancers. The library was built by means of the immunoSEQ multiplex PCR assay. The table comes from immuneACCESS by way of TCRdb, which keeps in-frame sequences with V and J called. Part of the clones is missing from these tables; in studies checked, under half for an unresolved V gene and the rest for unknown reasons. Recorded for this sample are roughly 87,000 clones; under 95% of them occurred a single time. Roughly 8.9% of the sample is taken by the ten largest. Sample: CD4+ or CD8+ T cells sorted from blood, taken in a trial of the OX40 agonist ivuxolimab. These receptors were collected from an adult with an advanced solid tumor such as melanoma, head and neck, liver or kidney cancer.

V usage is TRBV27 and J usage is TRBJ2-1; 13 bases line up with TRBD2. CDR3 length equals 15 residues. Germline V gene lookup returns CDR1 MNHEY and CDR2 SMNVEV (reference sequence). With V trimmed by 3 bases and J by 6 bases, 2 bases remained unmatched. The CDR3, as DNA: TGTGCCAGCAGTTTTGGACTAGCGGGAGCCAATGAGCAGTTCTTC. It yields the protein CASSFGLAGANEQFF.

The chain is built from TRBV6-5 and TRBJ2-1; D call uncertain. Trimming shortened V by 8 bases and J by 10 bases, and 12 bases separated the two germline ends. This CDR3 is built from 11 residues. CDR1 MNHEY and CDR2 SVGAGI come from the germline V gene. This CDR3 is CASSTTREQFF. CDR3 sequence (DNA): TGTGCCAGCTCTACCACCCGGGAGCAGTTCTTC.

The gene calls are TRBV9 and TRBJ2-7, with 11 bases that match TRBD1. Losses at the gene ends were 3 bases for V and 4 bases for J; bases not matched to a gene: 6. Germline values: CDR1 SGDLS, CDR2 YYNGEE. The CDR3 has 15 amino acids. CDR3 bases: TGTGCCAGCAGCGCGTGGACAGGGGGCGCGTACGAGCAGTACTTC. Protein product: CASSAWTGGAYEQYF.

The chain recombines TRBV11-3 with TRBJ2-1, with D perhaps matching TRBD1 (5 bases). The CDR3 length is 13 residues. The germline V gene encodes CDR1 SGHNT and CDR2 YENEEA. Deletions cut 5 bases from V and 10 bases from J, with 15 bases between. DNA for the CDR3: TGTGCCAGCAGCCGCCAGGCCAGGGCCGAGCAGTTCTTC. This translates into CASSRQARAEQFF.

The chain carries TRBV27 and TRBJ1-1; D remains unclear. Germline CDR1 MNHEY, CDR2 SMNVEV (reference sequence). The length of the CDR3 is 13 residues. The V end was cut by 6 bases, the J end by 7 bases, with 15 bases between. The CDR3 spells CASSRQGRNEAFF. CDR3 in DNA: TGTGCCAGCAGCAGGCAAGGGAGGAATGAAGCTTTCTTT.

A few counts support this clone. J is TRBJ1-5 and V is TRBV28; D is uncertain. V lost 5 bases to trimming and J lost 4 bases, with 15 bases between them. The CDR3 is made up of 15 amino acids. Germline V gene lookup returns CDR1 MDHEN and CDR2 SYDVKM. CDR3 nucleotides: TGTGCCAGCAGTACACCTCAGGCACCAAATCAGCCCCAGCATTTT. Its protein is CASSTPQAPNQPQHF. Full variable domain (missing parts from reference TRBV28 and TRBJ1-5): DVKVTQSSRYLVKRTGEKVFLECVQDMDHENMFWYRQDPGLGLRLIYFSYDVKMKEKGDIPEGYSVSREKKERFSLILESASTNQTSMYLCASSTPQAPNQPQHFGDGTRLSIL.

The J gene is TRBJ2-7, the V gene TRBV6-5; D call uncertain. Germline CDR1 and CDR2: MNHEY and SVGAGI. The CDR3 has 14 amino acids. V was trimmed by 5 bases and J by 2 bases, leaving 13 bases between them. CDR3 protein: CASSPLDRTYEQYF. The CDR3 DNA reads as TGTGCCAGCAGTCCCCTCGACCGGACCTACGAGCAGTACTTC.

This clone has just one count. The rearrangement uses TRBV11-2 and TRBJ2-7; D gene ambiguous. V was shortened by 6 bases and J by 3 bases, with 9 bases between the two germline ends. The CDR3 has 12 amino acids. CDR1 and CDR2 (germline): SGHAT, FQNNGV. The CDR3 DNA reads TGTGCCAGCAGTTTCACAGTCTACGAGCAGTACTTC. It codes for CASSFTVYEQYF. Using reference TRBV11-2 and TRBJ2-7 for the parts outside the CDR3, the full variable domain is EAGVAQSPRYKIIEKRQSVAFWCNPISGHATLYWYQQILGQGPKLLIQFQNNGVVDDSQLPKDRFSAERLKGVDSTLKIQPAKLEDSAVYLCASSFTVYEQYFGPGTRLTVT.

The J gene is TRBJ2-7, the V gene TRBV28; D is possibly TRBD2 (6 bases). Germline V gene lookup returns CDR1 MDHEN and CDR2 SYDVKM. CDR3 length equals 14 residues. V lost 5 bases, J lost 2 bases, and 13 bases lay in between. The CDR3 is CASSPRDLAYEQYF. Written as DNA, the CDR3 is TGTGCCAGCAGTCCTCGGGACTTAGCCTACGAGCAGTACTTC.

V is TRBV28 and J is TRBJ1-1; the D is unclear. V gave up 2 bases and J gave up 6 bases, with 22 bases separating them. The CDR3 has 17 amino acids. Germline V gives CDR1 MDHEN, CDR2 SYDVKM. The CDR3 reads CASSLMMGTSFLAEAFF. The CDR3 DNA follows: TGTGCCAGCAGTTTAATGATGGGAACTTCTTTTTTGGCTGAAGCTTTCTTT.

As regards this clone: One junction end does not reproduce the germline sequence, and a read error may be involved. The CDR3 loop reads CASSLRPSCNEQFF. CDR3 sequence (DNA): TGTGCCAGCAGCTTGAGGCCCTCCTGCAATGAGCAGTTCTTC. This chain joins TRBV7-4 and TRBJ2-1; D gene uncertain. This CDR3 is built from 14 residues. Germline V gives CDR1 SGHVT, CDR2 SQSDAQ.

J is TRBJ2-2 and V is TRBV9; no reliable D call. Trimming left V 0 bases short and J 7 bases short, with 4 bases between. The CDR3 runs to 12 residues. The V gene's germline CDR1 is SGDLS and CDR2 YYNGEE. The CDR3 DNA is TGTGCCAGCAGCGTAGACGACGGGGAGCTGTTTTTT. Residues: CASSVDDGELFF.

The CDR3 DNA reads as TGTGCCAGCAGCCAAAACCCGCTAGGGGTAGGAGCCAAAAACATTCAGTACTTC. It translates to CASSQNPLGVGAKNIQYF. This chain links TRBV4-2 with TRBJ2-4; D possibly corresponds to TRBD1 (5 bases). The CDR3 contains 18 residues. CDR1 LGHNA and CDR2 YNFKEQ come from the germline V gene. The V and J ends lost 2 bases and 0 bases respectively, with 17 bases between them.

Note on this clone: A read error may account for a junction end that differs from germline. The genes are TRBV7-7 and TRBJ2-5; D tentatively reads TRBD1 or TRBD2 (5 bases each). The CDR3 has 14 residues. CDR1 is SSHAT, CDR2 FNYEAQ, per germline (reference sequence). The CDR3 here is CASSPGDPRETQYF. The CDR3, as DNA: TGTGCTAGCAGCCCTGGGGACCCCCGGGAGACCCAGTACTTC.

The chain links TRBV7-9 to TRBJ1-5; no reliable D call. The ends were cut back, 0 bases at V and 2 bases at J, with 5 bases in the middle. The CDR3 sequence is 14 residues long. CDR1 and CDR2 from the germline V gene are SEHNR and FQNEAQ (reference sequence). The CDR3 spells CASSLAQGNQPQHF. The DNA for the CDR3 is TGTGCCAGCAGCTTAGCGCAGGGCAATCAGCCCCAGCATTTT.

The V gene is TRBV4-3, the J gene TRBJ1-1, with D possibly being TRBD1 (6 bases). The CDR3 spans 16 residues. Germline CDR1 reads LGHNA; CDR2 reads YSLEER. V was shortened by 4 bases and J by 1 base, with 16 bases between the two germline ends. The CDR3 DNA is TGCGCCAGCAGCCCGACATGGGGGGCCGGGAACACTGAAGCTTTCTTT. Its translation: CASSPTWGAGNTEAFF.

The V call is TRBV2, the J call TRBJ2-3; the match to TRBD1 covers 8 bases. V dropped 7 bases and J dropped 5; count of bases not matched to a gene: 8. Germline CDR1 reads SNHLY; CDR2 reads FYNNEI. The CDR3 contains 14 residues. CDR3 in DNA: TGTGCCAGCAATACAGGACAGGGTGTAGATACGCAGTATTTT. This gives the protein CASNTGQGVDTQYF.